The 20 T cell receptor beta chains listed next were all sequenced from one sample in a study of T cells in Graves' hyperthyroidism and ophthalmopathy. Amplified regions were TCR beta CDR3 sequences from RNA transcripts. When the TCR CDR3 underwent first-round RT-PCR, the HTBI primer set was used. Each CDR3 protein gets one entry after TCRdb re-called the multiplex PCR reads with MiXCR. The table has hundreds of thousands of distinct CDR3 sequences, over 10% seen once. Sequencing used blood. These receptors all come from a woman aged 18-35 years with Graves' hyperthyroidism.

This clonotype was seen at least ten times. The chain couples TRBV6-5 to TRBJ1-1; tentative D call: TRBD1 (6 bases). The length of the CDR3 is 15 residues. Germline-derived CDR1 and CDR2 are MNHEY and SVGAGI. Trimming took off 2 bases at V and 0 bases at J, with 10 bases between the two ends. For the CDR3, the DNA is TGTGCCAGCAGTTACGGGCAGGGGATGAACACTGAAGCTTTCTTT. It encodes CASSYGQGMNTEAFF.

This clonotype was recorded many times. V is TRBV7-2 and J is TRBJ2-2; D unresolved. Deletions cut 8 bases from V and 2 bases from J, with 18 bases between. This CDR3 has 16 residues. Germline V gives CDR1 SGHTA, CDR2 FQGNSA. CDR3: CASLPRRSLNTGELFF. The CDR3 bases are TGTGCCAGCCTTCCCCGTCGGTCCCTTAACACCGGGGAGCTGTTTTTT.

As concerns this clonotype: A much larger clone differs by one base, so this may be a read error. The V gene is TRBV12-3 or TRBV12-4, the J gene TRBJ1-4, with D tentatively TRBD1 (5 bases). V lost 6 bases and J lost 10, with 15 bases in between. The CDR3 has 13 amino acids. The DNA of the CDR3 is TGTGCCAGCAGGGTAGGGACGAGTGGAAAACTGTTTTTT. Translation: CASRVGTSGKLFF.

The V gene is TRBV18, the J gene TRBJ2-7; the match to TRBD1 covers 11 bases. In germline, CDR1 is KGHSH, CDR2 LQKENI. The CDR3 covers 13 residues. V shed 6 bases and J 6 bases; nucleotides not matched to a gene: 4. This chain's CDR3 is CASSFGTGGEQYF. The CDR3 DNA reads as TGTGCCAGCTCTTTCGGGACAGGGGGCGAGCAGTACTTC.

This clonotype was seen many times. The V call is TRBV3-1, the J call TRBJ1-1; D is ambiguous. V was shortened by 1 base and J by 2 bases, with 8 bases between the two germline ends. CDR3 size: 14 residues. The germline CDR1 and CDR2 sequences are LGHDT and YNNKEL (reference sequence). The CDR3 is CASSQGSLNTEAFF. For the CDR3, the DNA is TGTGCCAGCAGCCAAGGGTCCTTAAACACTGAAGCTTTCTTT.

At least ten counts were recorded for this clonotype. The rearrangement links TRBV30 to TRBJ1-4; D may be TRBD1 (6 bases). V was shortened by 1 base and J by 8 bases, with 20 bases between the two germline ends. The CDR3 runs 16 residues. The germline gives CDR1 GTSNPN, CDR2 SVGIG (reference sequence). The CDR3 sequence is CAWSAPRTAREEKLFF. CDR3 DNA sequence: TGTGCCTGGAGTGCCCCCCGGACAGCGAGAGAAGAAAAACTGTTTTTT.

This clonotype was counted ten times or more. The chain combines TRBV10-3 with TRBJ2-7; D is possibly TRBD1 (5 bases). Germline V gene lookup returns CDR1 ENHRY and CDR2 SYGVKD. The CDR3 covers 13 residues. Between the trimmed V and J ends, which lost 5 bases and 3 bases, there was a span of 11 bases. The CDR3 loop is CAISSDSYYEQYF. CDR3 DNA: TGTGCCATCAGTTCTGACAGCTACTACGAGCAGTACTTC.

The genes are TRBV20-1 and TRBJ2-2; 7 bases are a match to TRBD2. CDR3 length equals 17 residues. The V and J ends lost 5 bases and 0 bases, in that order; junction bases with no gene match: 12. Looked up from germline, CDR1 is DFQATT and CDR2 is SNEGSKA (reference sequence). CDR3 DNA sequence: TGCAGTGCTGGGGGGACCCACCGGGGGGCGAACACCGGGGAGCTGTTTTTT. It codes for CSAGGTHRGANTGELFF.

The CDR3 spells CASSQAYREQFF. For the CDR3, the DNA is TGCGCCAGCAGCCAAGCCTACAGGGAGCAGTTCTTC. The chain employs TRBV4-1 and TRBJ2-1, with D perhaps matching TRBD1 (5 bases). CDR3 length: 12 residues. Per germline, CDR1 MGHRA and CDR2 YSYEKL. Trimming removed 1 base from V and 10 bases from J, with 8 bases in between.

This clonotype was detected only a few times. V usage is TRBV19 and J usage is TRBJ2-7; no definite D call. The CDR3 contains 15 residues. The V gene's germline CDR1 is LNHDA and CDR2 SQIVND (reference sequence). V was cut by 3 bases and J by 4 bases, with 16 bases left in between. As DNA, the CDR3 is TGTGCCAGTAGTATGGCCGAGACATCGCGTTACGAGCAGTACTTC. This encodes CASSMAETSRYEQYF.

This clonotype was observed many times. The genes are TRBV28 and TRBJ1-2; D remains unclear. Germline CDR1 reads MDHEN; CDR2 reads SYDVKM. The CDR3 runs 14 residues. Trimming removed 6 bases at V and 2 bases at J, with 13 bases between. CDR3 in DNA: TGTGCCAGCAGATGGACGGGCCAGAACTATGGCTACACCTTC. Amino acid sequence: CASRWTGQNYGYTF.

This clonotype was observed many times. The chain employs TRBV3-1 and TRBJ2-7; the D call may be TRBD1 or TRBD2 (6 bases each). V was trimmed by 4 bases and J by 4 bases, leaving 20 bases between them. Germline loops: CDR1 LGHDT, CDR2 YNNKEL (reference sequence). The CDR3 runs to 16 residues. The CDR3 sequence: CASSPSRGGGDYEQYF. Written as DNA, the CDR3 is TGTGCCAGCAGCCCAAGCAGGGGCGGAGGGGATTACGAGCAGTACTTC.

This clonotype has at least ten counts. This chain connects TRBV6-2 or TRBV6-3 to TRBJ1-5; no firm D call. The CDR3 runs 18 residues. CDR1 and CDR2 from the germline V gene are MNHEY and SVGEGT. The V end lost 4 bases, the J end lost 7 bases, and 26 bases lay between the germline ends. The CDR3 DNA follows: TGTGCCAGCAGTTTATACCCCCTCGGAGCAGGCCCCAAACAGCCCCAGCATTTT. Protein product: CASSLYPLGAGPKQPQHF.

Ten or more counts support this clonotype. The chain combines TRBV5-1 with TRBJ2-1, with TRBD2 matching 14 bases. Looked up from germline, CDR1 is SGHRS and CDR2 is YFSETQ. The CDR3 sequence is 19 residues long. The V gene end was trimmed by 1 base and the J gene end by 7 bases; junction bases not matched to a gene: 13. Here the CDR3 reads CASSLILTGTSGRKNEQFF. The CDR3 bases are TGCGCCAGCAGCTTGATCCTGACCGGGACTAGCGGGAGAAAGAATGAGCAGTTCTTC.

Many counts were recorded for this clonotype. The gene calls are TRBV10-3 and TRBJ2-3; 8 nucleotides line up with TRBD2. CDR1 and CDR2 from the germline V gene are ENHRY and SYGVKD. This CDR3 is 13 amino acids long. The J segment lost 5 bases and the V segment lost 7 bases, leaving 5 bases of the junction unmatched. The CDR3 DNA is TGTGCCATCAATTCGGGGGGGGAAGATACGCAGTATTTT. This encodes CAINSGGEDTQYF.

This clonotype was counted many times. The chain recombines TRBV27 with TRBJ1-6, with 10 nucleotides matching TRBD1. Germline V gene sequence: CDR1 MNHEY, CDR2 SMNVEV (reference sequence). After removal of 6 bases from V and 9 bases from J, the junction contained 8 bases not matched to a gene. The CDR3 contains 15 residues. In DNA, the CDR3 is TGTGCCAGCAGGGTGACCGGGACAGGGGTTTCACCCCTCCACTTT. This codes for CASRVTGTGVSPLHF.

This clonotype was counted at least ten times. This chain uses TRBV28 with TRBJ1-5; D is ambiguous. V was shortened by 5 bases and J by 0 bases, with 20 bases between the two germline ends. The CDR3 is 18 residues long. The germline CDR1 and CDR2 sequences are MDHEN and SYDVKM. The CDR3 DNA sequence: TGTGCCAGCAGTCCGACCGGAGGCCAGTCCTTTAGCAATCAGCCCCAGCATTTT. Its translation: CASSPTGGQSFSNQPQHF.

This clonotype was observed a single time. The rearrangement links TRBV27 to TRBJ2-7; D is possibly TRBD2 (6 bases). Germline V gene lookup returns CDR1 MNHEY and CDR2 SMNVEV (reference sequence). This CDR3 has 14 residues. V lost 5 bases to trimming and J lost 2 bases, with 13 bases between them. CDR3 nucleotide sequence: TGTGCCAGCAGTCCCAGGGACTTAACCTACGAGCAGTACTTC. Residues: CASSPRDLTYEQYF.

V and J are TRBV7-8 and TRBJ2-1; 12 bases are a match to TRBD2. The CDR3 spans 22 residues. Germline assignment: CDR1 SGHVS and CDR2 FQNEAQ. Trimming took 6 bases from V and 2 from J; bases not matched to a gene: 23. The CDR3 region has the DNA TGTGCCAGCAGTCAGAACCCCCCGACTGGCCGACTAGCGGGGGCTACCTACAATGAGCAGTTCTTC. It specifies CASSQNPPTGRLAGATYNEQFF. The variable domain in full, completed from reference TRBV7-8 and TRBJ2-1, reads GAGVSQSPRYKVAKRGQDVALRCDPISGHVSLFWYQQALGQGPEFLTYFQNEAQLDKSGLPSDRFFAERPEGSVSTLKIQRTQQEDSAVYLCASSQNPPTGRLAGATYNEQFFGPGTRLTVL.

This clonotype was recorded many times. CDR3 residues: CASRAGLVVNEQFF. CDR3 nucleotide sequence: TGTGCCAGCAGAGCGGGACTAGTAGTGAATGAGCAGTTCTTC. The genes are TRBV6-1 and TRBJ2-1; 8 nucleotides match TRBD2. V shed 6 bases, J shed 7 bases, and the junction held 8 bases outside the gene matches. The CDR3 runs 14 residues. Germline CDR1 reads MNHNS; CDR2 reads SASEGT.